This paragraph reports one T cell receptor beta chain. Its specificity is unknown. This specimen comes from a study of shared clonotypes between healthy human individuals. Study context: A couple of women and three men aged 18 to 49 made up the donors. Study-wide results and limits: For naive CD4 cells, roughly 4.8% of clonotypes were shared across a handful of donors. At large depth, rarefaction still showed sorted-subset sequencing to be incomplete.

The ends lost 5 bases at V and 0 bases at J; junction bases unmatched: 6. CDR1 SGHVS and CDR2 FNYEAQ come from the germline V gene. The CDR3 is 17 residues long. It was CD45RO-negative cells, positively selected for CCR7, that made up naive CD8 cells, with terminally differentiated effector memory CD45RA+ cells excluded. Replicate sorted-subset PCRs were loaded with around 200 ng DNA, roughly 33,000 T cell genomes. Here immunoSEQ multiplex PCR was the method, and the copy in TCRdb shows in-frame clones only, minus some. The sample shows about 2,200,000 clones, roughly 91% of them seen only once. V usage is TRBV7-6 and J usage is TRBJ2-6; 8 bases agree with TRBD2. The sequence was collected from a young man in good health. Some clones in this sample may be carry-over from other donors' samples. The sample comprised naive CD8+ T cells from PBMCs. As DNA, the CDR3 is TGTGCCAGCAGCCCCTTCGGGAGGGCCTCTGGGGCCAACGTCCTGACTTTC. Protein: CASSPFGRASGANVLTF.